One sample yielded the 17 T cell receptor beta chains listed below, sequenced in a study of blood T cell repertoires in COVID-19 (dated by TCRdb to the early 2020s). The receptor library was made with the immunoSEQ multiplex PCR assay. This is the immuneACCESS table as TCRdb keeps it, with only in-frame sequences that have V and J called. A part of the clones is gone; compared with another copy, unresolved V genes explain less than half, and the rest is unexplained. Present in this sample are around 130,000 clones, about 77% of which were seen just once. About a fifth of the sample goes to the ten largest clones. The specimen was peripheral blood. Every receptor here comes from a man older than 75 with acute or convalescent COVID-19.

The gene calls are TRBV11-2 and TRBJ2-2; D not resolved. There are 13 residues in the CDR3. Germline CDR1 and CDR2: SGHAT and FQNNGV. V was clipped by 2 bases and J by 5 bases, with 6 bases between them. The CDR3 region is CASSLSATGELFF. CDR3 nucleotides: TGTGCCAGCAGCTTAAGTGCGACCGGGGAGCTGTTTTTT.

The rearrangement links TRBV4-1 to TRBJ2-2, with a possible D match to TRBD2 (5 bases). This CDR3 contains 15 residues. Trimming stripped 3 bases from V and 4 bases from J, with 12 bases between. In germline, CDR1 is MGHRA, CDR2 YSYEKL. This CDR3 reads CASSQPLAGTGELFF. DNA for the CDR3: TGCGCCAGCAGCCAGCCCCTGGCGGGCACCGGGGAGCTGTTTTTT.

The chain has TRBV5-1 and TRBJ2-7, with TRBD2 identical over 15 bases. The germline V gene has CDR1 SGHRS and CDR2 YFSETQ. The V segment lost 8 bases and the J segment 5 bases; nucleotides outside the gene matches: 11. This CDR3 is built from 16 residues. The CDR3 loop reads CASAGTSGGHVNEQYF. The CDR3 DNA reads as TGCGCCAGTGCCGGGACTAGCGGGGGGCACGTTAACGAGCAGTACTTC.

The V and J genes are TRBV2 and TRBJ1-6; 7 bases align to TRBD1. The germline gives CDR1 SNHLY, CDR2 FYNNEI. This CDR3 contains 14 residues. The ends lost 6 bases at V and 5 bases at J; junction bases unmatched: 4. This chain's CDR3 is CASSAGTDNSPLHF. The CDR3 region has the DNA TGTGCCAGCAGCGCCGGGACAGATAATTCACCCCTCCACTTT.

This chain uses TRBV3-1 (or the pseudogene TRBV3-2) with TRBJ2-2; 9 nucleotides align to TRBD2. Trimming took 1 base from V and 5 from J; bases not matched to a gene: 8. Germline V gene sequence: CDR1 LGHDT, CDR2 YNNKEL (reference sequence). This CDR3 is built from 17 residues. CDR3 amino acids: CASSQVGGGADTGELFF. The CDR3 region has the DNA TGTGCCAGCAGCCAAGTCGGCGGGGGGGCCGATACCGGGGAGCTGTTTTTT.

The chain has TRBV10-3 and TRBJ2-7; 7 nucleotides match TRBD1. Per the germline V gene, CDR1 is ENHRY and CDR2 is SYGVKD. The CDR3 sequence is 12 residues long. V shed 0 bases, J shed 8 bases, and the junction held 1 base outside the gene matches. This CDR3 reads CAISESRGQQYF. The DNA for the CDR3 is TGTGCCATCAGTGAGTCTAGGGGGCAGCAGTACTTC.

This chain connects TRBV4-1 to TRBJ2-1; TRBD2 matches 10 bases. The length of the CDR3 is 17 residues. V shed 1 base and J 8 bases; nucleotides not matched to a gene: 11. The germline gives CDR1 MGHRA, CDR2 YSYEKL. Here the CDR3 reads CASSQGRERGGQYEQFF. CDR3 DNA sequence: TGCGCCAGCAGCCAAGGGCGGGAGCGGGGGGGCCAGTATGAGCAGTTCTTC.

The rearrangement links TRBV24-1 to TRBJ1-2; D remains unclear. Per the germline V gene, CDR1 is KGHDR and CDR2 is SFDVKD. The germline V and J ends were trimmed by 4 bases and 8 bases, with 16 bases remaining between them. The CDR3 is 14 amino acids. This CDR3 is CATSDANSARGYTF. CDR3 coding DNA: TGTGCCACCAGTGACGCTAACTCCGCAAGAGGCTACACCTTC.

As regards this clone: One end of the junction fails to match germline, which may point to a read error. This chain connects TRBV7-7 to TRBJ1-5, with D possibly TRBD1 on 6 matching bases. Germline V gene sequence: CDR1 SSHAT, CDR2 FNYEAQ (reference sequence). This CDR3 contains 18 residues. The CDR3 nucleotides read TGTGCTAGCAGCTTAGGGATTCCGGGAGGGGGAAACAATCAGCCCCAGCATTTT. Its protein is CASSLGIPGGGNNQPQHF.

This clone appeared a few times. The chain links TRBV12-3 or TRBV12-4 to TRBJ2-7; 8 positions agree with TRBD1. The length of the CDR3 is 13 residues. V lost 3 bases and J lost 5; bases outside the gene matches: 3. CDR3 sequence reads: CASSFAGGDEQYF. The CDR3 coding sequence is TGTGCCAGCAGTTTTGCAGGGGGCGACGAGCAGTACTTC.

J is TRBJ2-6 and V is TRBV21-1; no DNA check was done on the table's D call, TRBD1. TRBV21-1 is marked as a pseudogene. The CDR3 spans 23 residues. CDR3 sequence: CASSTHPRGRDRPLVAGANVLTF. The CDR3 DNA is TGTGCCAGCAGCACCCACCCGAGGGGACGCGACAGGCCCCTCGTAGCTGGGGCCAACGTCCTGACTTTC.

The CDR3 region has the DNA TGTGCCAGTAATGGAGGAGGCAATCAGCCCCAGCATTTT. This sequence encodes CASNGGGNQPQHF. This chain links TRBV19 with TRBJ1-5; D gene uncertain. The V end was cut by 7 bases, the J end by 2 bases, with 9 bases between. The CDR3 length is 13 residues. From germline, CDR1 is LNHDA and CDR2 SQIVND (reference sequence).

The CDR3 sequence: CASSSGAQNTGELFF. The CDR3 nucleotides are TGTGCCAGCTCGTCAGGGGCGCAAAACACCGGGGAGCTGTTTTTT. V usage is TRBV18 and J usage is TRBJ2-2; tentative D call: TRBD1 (6 bases). Per germline, CDR1 KGHSH and CDR2 LQKENI. The V and J ends lost 6 bases and 2 bases respectively, with 13 bases between them. The CDR3 is 15 amino acids. Full variable domain (rest looked up from reference TRBV18 and TRBJ2-2): NAGVMQNPRHLVRRRGQEARLRCSPMKGHSHVYWYRQLPEEGLKFMVYLQKENIIDESGMPKERFSAEFPKEGPSILRIQQVVRGDSAAYFCASSSGAQNTGELFFGEGSRLTVL.

This clone was seen a handful of times. The chain links TRBV5-6 to TRBJ1-2, with 8 bases fitting TRBD1. CDR3 length equals 15 residues. V lost 4 bases to trimming and J lost 0 bases; unmatched junction nucleotides: 5. Per the germline V gene, CDR1 is SGHDT and CDR2 is YYEEEE. As DNA, the CDR3 is TGTGCCAGCAGCCGGGACAGGCTAGCTAACTATGGCTACACCTTC. This gives the protein CASSRDRLANYGYTF.

Only one count was recorded for this clone. The chain combines TRBV27 with TRBJ2-2; TRBD2 matches 10 bases. The V gene end was trimmed by 3 bases and the J gene end by 4 bases; junction bases not matched to a gene: 8. This CDR3 is 17 amino acids long. Germline V gives CDR1 MNHEY, CDR2 SMNVEV (reference sequence). CDR3 region: CASSFLSAGGPTGELFF. The CDR3 coding sequence is TGTGCCAGCAGTTTCTTGTCAGCGGGGGGGCCCACCGGGGAGCTGTTTTTT.

The CDR3 DNA sequence: TGTGCCAGCAGCCTTAAAGGGACAGCCAACAATGAGCAGTTCTTC. It codes for CASSLKGTANNEQFF. This chain joins TRBV6-5 and TRBJ2-1; 7 nucleotides align to TRBD1. The CDR3 covers 15 residues. CDR1 is MNHEY and CDR2 is SVGAGI in the germline V gene. The J segment lost 5 bases and the V segment lost 6 bases, leaving 10 bases of the junction unmatched.

The chain joins TRBV10-3 to TRBJ2-1; 9 nucleotides match TRBD1. The germline V gene encodes CDR1 ENHRY and CDR2 SYGVKD. V was clipped by 0 bases and J by 2 bases; unmatched bases: 2. The CDR3 totals 16 residues. DNA of the CDR3: TGTGCCATCAGTGAGTCGGGACAGGGCCCCTACAATGAGCAGTTCTTC. Translating it yields CAISESGQGPYNEQFF.